A selection of T cell receptor beta chains follows, all from one sample in a study of CD4 T cells in relation to SARS-CoV-2 and coronaviruses. No antigen has been assigned to these receptors. The protocol was immunoSEQ multiplex PCR, while the TCRdb copy is restricted to in-frame clones and leaves out a portion. Of roughly 17,000 clones listed, around four fifths are singletons. Sample: CD4+ T cells from PBMCs, cultured in vitro. The receptor source for this set is a human donor in good health. Both conserved end residues are part of each CDR3. Fields, in order: D gene, V gene, J gene, clone size, CDR3 protein, CDR3 DNA. A D gene is named only where the DNA matches it firmly. Clone size is given for some rows only: seen once, a few or many times, or a class if the clone is expanded.

TRBD2	TRBV9	TRBJ2-5	-	CASSPTPSGRGETQYF	TGTGCCAGCAGCCCCACCCCTAGCGGGAGGGGGGAGACCCAGTACTTC
-	TRBV3-1/TRBV3-2	TRBJ2-4	-	CASSPSRNIQYF	TGTGCCAGCAGCCCCTCCCGGAACATTCAGTACTTC
-	TRBV24-1	TRBJ1-1	-	CATSDSGPLTEAFF	TGTGCCACCAGTGACTCCGGGCCCCTAACTGAAGCTTTCTTT
-	TRBV7-3	TRBJ1-1	-	CASSFMVTEAFF	TGTGCCAGCAGCTTTATGGTGACTGAAGCTTTCTTT
TRBD2	TRBV4-1	TRBJ2-7	-	CASSLESGLALPYEQYF	TGCGCCAGCAGCCTAGAATCTGGACTAGCGCTCCCCTACGAGCAGTACTTC
-	TRBV28	TRBJ1-1	-	CASSTSGVLTEAFF	TGTGCCAGCAGTACCTCCGGGGTTCTCACTGAAGCTTTCTTT
-	TRBV19	TRBJ1-1	-	CARGTGTLNTEAFF	TGTGCCAGGGGAACAGGGACATTGAACACTGAAGCTTTCTTT
TRBD2	TRBV10-2	TRBJ2-3	-	CASTWTSGMDTQYF	TGCGCCAGCACTTGGACTAGCGGGATGGATACGCAGTATTTT
-	TRBV5-1	TRBJ2-3	-	CASSFTGLMDTQYF	TGCGCCAGCAGCTTTACAGGGTTGATGGATACGCAGTATTTT
-	TRBV7-8	TRBJ1-2	-	CASSLVVSGGYTF	TGTGCCAGCAGCTTAGTTGTTTCAGGTGGCTACACCTTC
TRBD2	TRBV19	TRBJ2-1	-	CASSIDLRLAGDNEQFF	TGTGCCAGTAGTATAGATCTTCGGCTAGCGGGAGACAATGAGCAGTTCTTC
-	TRBV6-5	TRBJ1-4	-	CASAKGHLNEKLFF	TGTGCCAGCGCCAAGGGACACCTTAATGAAAAACTGTTTTTT
TRBD1	TRBV2	TRBJ2-2	-	CASSWGQTTGELFF	TGTGCCAGCAGCTGGGGACAGACCACCGGGGAGCTGTTTTTT
TRBD1	TRBV19	TRBJ1-5	-	CASSIQGGRNQPQHF	TGTGCCAGTAGTATCCAGGGGGGGAGAAATCAGCCCCAGCATTTT
-	TRBV5-5	TRBJ2-3	-	CASSLGGILSDTQYF	TGTGCCAGCAGCTTGGGAGGTATACTCTCGGATACGCAGTATTTT
-	TRBV12-5	TRBJ2-7	-	CASGLIVAKTYEQYF	TGTGCTAGTGGTTTGATTGTCGCCAAAACCTACGAGCAGTACTTC
-	TRBV11-3	TRBJ2-3	-	CASSYTAGDTQYF	TGTGCCAGCAGCTATACCGCGGGCGATACGCAGTATTTT
TRBD2	TRBV2	TRBJ2-7	-	CASRERETSYEQYF	TGTGCCAGCAGAGAGCGGGAAACCTCCTACGAGCAGTACTTC
-	TRBV19	TRBJ1-5	few	CASSIRTEHQPQHF	TGTGCCAGTAGTATTAGGACGGAACATCAGCCCCAGCATTTT
TRBD2	TRBV3-1/TRBV3-2	TRBJ2-3	-	CASSQDRSGRGVDTQYF	TGTGCCAGCAGCCAAGATAGGAGCGGGAGAGGGGTAGATACGCAGTATTTT
-	TRBV19	TRBJ1-3	-	CASSDYGGSGNTIYF	TGTGCCAGTAGTGACTACGGGGGATCTGGAAACACCATATATTTT
TRBD1	TRBV6-5	TRBJ2-7	-	CASKERTGGNYEQYF	TGTGCCAGCAAAGAAAGGACAGGAGGTAACTACGAGCAGTACTTC
-	TRBV20-1	TRBJ2-3	-	CSAETADTQYF	TGCAGTGCGGAGACAGCAGATACGCAGTATTTT
-	TRBV21-1	TRBJ2-1	few	CASSAGTSGRLHLEQFF	TGTGCCAGCAGCGCGGGGACTAGCGGGAGGTTGCATCTAGAGCAGTTCTTC
TRBD2	TRBV9	TRBJ2-2	-	CASSVSTGGPTGELFF	TGTGCCAGCAGCGTGTCAACGGGGGGGCCCACCGGGGAGCTGTTTTTT
-	TRBV7-8	TRBJ1-3	-	CASSLAAGRLSGNTIYF	TGTGCCAGCAGCTTAGCGGCGGGACGGCTCTCTGGAAACACCATATATTTT
-	TRBV2	TRBJ1-5	-	CASSNNQPQHF	TGTGCCAGCAGTAATAATCAGCCCCAGCATTTC
-	TRBV7-6	TRBJ2-1	-	CASSFLGPNGYNEQFF	TGTGCCAGCAGCTTTTTGGGTCCTAACGGTTACAATGAGCAGTTCTTC
-	TRBV3-1/TRBV3-2	TRBJ2-2	-	CASSWVGPGTGELFF	TGTGCCAGCAGCTGGGTAGGGCCGGGGACCGGGGAGCTGTTTTTT
TRBD1	TRBV6-5	TRBJ1-6	-	CASSIGRGLNSPLHF	TGTGCCAGCAGTATCGGCAGGGGGCTTAATTCACCCCTCCACTTT
-	TRBV4-1	TRBJ1-3	-	CASSQDDAGNTIYF	TGCGCCAGCAGCCAAGACGACGCTGGAAACACCATATATTTT
TRBD1	TRBV12-3/TRBV12-4	TRBJ2-3	-	CATSQGPDTQYF	TGTGCCACATCACAGGGGCCAGATACGCAGTATTTT
-	TRBV3-1/TRBV3-2	TRBJ2-1	-	CASSQVGGGIYNEQFF	TGTGCCAGCAGCCAAGTAGGCGGGGGCATTTACAATGAGCAGTTCTTC
-	TRBV15	TRBJ1-4	-	CATSIGRNENEKLFF	TGTGCCACCAGCATAGGACGGAACGAGAATGAAAAACTGTTTTTT
-	TRBV18	TRBJ1-5	once	CASSPGRNQPQHF	TGTGCCAGCTCACCAGGCCGCAATCAGCCCCAGCATTTT
-	TRBV11-2	TRBJ2-1	-	CASSLLGGQGVQFF	TGTGCCAGCAGCTTACTGGGGGGGCAGGGTGTGCAGTTCTTC
-	TRBV28	TRBJ1-5	-	CASSWIQGGQPQHF	TGTGCCAGCAGTTGGATCCAGGGAGGGCAGCCCCAGCATTTT